The clone carrying this TCR beta chain came up many times. Its target is not known. V was clipped by 4 bases and J by 8 bases; unmatched bases: 8. The germline CDR1 and CDR2 sequences are SGHRS and YFSETQ. This CDR3 contains 14 residues. This sample is part of a study of neurological immune-mediated disorders. General study points: No expanded-clone CDR3 amino acid sequence recurred across subjects, suggesting private TCR-beta repertoires.

The cDNA came from 5'RACE, which used 10-nucleotide random UMIs. TCRdb fed the 5' RACE reads into MiXCR, producing one record per CDR3 protein. Among about 46,000 distinct CDR3 sequences listed, under 2% were seen once. Sequenced: PBMCs. This chain joins TRBV5-1 and TRBJ2-1, with 8 bases that match TRBD1. The clonotype was recovered from a middle-aged woman with multiple sclerosis. The CDR3 sequence: CASSTGQGGDEQFF. The CDR3 nucleotides read TGCGCCAGCAGCACCGGACAGGGAGGCGATGAGCAGTTCTTC.